This T cell receptor (beta chain) was captured by sequencing in a study of control samples from healthy donors and cancer patients. Some clones are missing from TCRdb's copy, which holds only in-frame ones; the method was immunoSEQ multiplex PCR. The repertoire consists of some 150,000 clones, with less than 95% occurring once and the leading ten covering 6% to 9%. The CDR3 totals 12 residues. Trimming took off 8 bases at V and 5 bases at J, with 12 bases between the two ends. The chain recombines TRBV12-3 or TRBV12-4 with TRBJ1-2, with D perhaps matching TRBD1 (5 bases). Material for sequencing was blood. This TCR was recovered from a man younger than 30 in good health. DNA of the CDR3: TGTGCCAGCCGAGGGACGGAGTATGGCTACACCTTC. It translates to CASRGTEYGYTF.